What follows are 15 T cell receptor beta chains derived from one specimen sequenced in a study of synovial regulatory T cells in juvenile arthritis. The table came from immunoSEQ multiplex PCR; TCRdb's copy has only in-frame clones and leaves some out. Recorded for this sample: roughly 7,300 clones. The sequenced material came from Treg cells from blood. Subset reported: remaining (HLA-DR-negative) circulating blood Treg cells. The receptors were sampled from a donor younger than 30 with juvenile idiopathic arthritis.

The J gene is TRBJ2-1, the V gene TRBV20-1; the TCRdb D gene call, TRBD2, has no DNA to confirm it. Germline loops: CDR1 DFQATT, CDR2 SNEGSKA (reference sequence). CDR3 length: 10 residues. No DNA is given. The chain's CDR3 is CSATPGEQFF.

The rearrangement links TRBV29-1 to TRBJ1-5; as DNA is missing, the TRBD1 call by TCRdb cannot be tested. This CDR3 has 13 residues. This entry has no DNA. Germline V lookup: CDR1 SQVTM, CDR2 ANQGSEA. This chain's CDR3 is CSVRGGGNQPQHF.

V gene TRBV5-3 combines with J gene TRBJ2-3; the D gene TCRdb calls, TRBD2, cannot be checked with no DNA. TRBV5-3 has ORF status, its function being uncertain. The CDR3 length is 17 residues. No coding sequence is recorded. The CDR3 region is CARSHQLAQLCTDTQYF.

The chain combines TRBV29-1 with TRBJ1-4. The CDR3 consists of 11 residues. No DNA sequence was recorded. CDR1 SQVTM and CDR2 ANQGSEA come from the germline V gene. The CDR3 region is CSVVLGEKLFF.

By frequency, this clone registers medium-sized. The chain uses TRBV27 and TRBJ2-7. Germline CDR1 reads MNHEY; CDR2 reads SMNVEV (reference sequence). This CDR3 has 11 amino acids. No DNA is recorded. The CDR3 loop is CASSLGYEQYF.

Measured by frequency, this clone is medium-sized. The chain uses TRBV30 and TRBJ2-7. This CDR3 is built from 13 residues. The DNA is unrecorded. Germline V lookup: CDR1 GTSNPN, CDR2 SVGIG (reference sequence). The chain's CDR3 is CAWSLESYYEQYF.

The genes are TRBV4-3 and TRBJ1-1. Germline V gives CDR1 LGHNA, CDR2 YSLEER. The CDR3 contains 16 residues. Nucleotide data are not available. CDR3 protein: CASSQDTDPLNTEAFF.

The chain uses TRBV28 and TRBJ1-6. Germline-derived CDR1 and CDR2 are MDHEN and SYDVKM. This CDR3 has 13 amino acids. No DNA was logged. The CDR3 sequence: CASSAGRVRPLHF. The full variable domain, completed using reference TRBV28 and TRBJ1-6, is DVKVTQSSRYLVKRTGEKVFLECVQDMDHENMFWYRQDPGLGLRLIYFSYDVKMKEKGDIPEGYSVSREKKERFSLILESASTNQTSMYLCASSAGRVRPLHFGNGTRLTVT.

V and J are TRBV7-6 and TRBJ1-1; TCRdb selects TRBD1, and the lack of DNA leaves this call unchecked. The CDR3 has 13 amino acids. No DNA sequence was recorded. Per the germline V gene, CDR1 is SGHVS and CDR2 is FNYEAQ. The CDR3 reads CASSSGQYTEAFF.

This rearrangement joins TRBV4-3 to TRBJ2-7; lacking DNA, the TRBD1 call made by TCRdb goes unchecked. This CDR3 is built from 15 residues. The record lacks a DNA sequence. Germline assignment: CDR1 LGHNA and CDR2 YSLEER. The CDR3: CASSPRTGEIHEQYF.

The V and J genes are TRBV19 and TRBJ2-1; the D gene TCRdb calls, TRBD2, cannot be checked with no DNA. The CDR3 has 12 residues. Only the protein is on record. Germline V CDR1 and CDR2: LNHDA, SQIVND (reference sequence). CDR3 sequence: CASSPTSDEQFF.

CDR3 loop: CASSTTSQPQHF. The V call is TRBV27, the J call TRBJ1-5. Germline V lookup: CDR1 MNHEY, CDR2 SMNVEV (reference sequence). This CDR3 is built from 12 residues. No DNA sequence was recorded.

The chain couples TRBV7-2 to TRBJ1-2. The germline V gene has CDR1 SGHTA and CDR2 FQGNSA. The CDR3 runs 15 residues. DNA is not recorded here. This CDR3 is CASSGGDGPNYGYTF. The whole variable domain, filled in from reference TRBV7-2 and TRBJ1-2, reads GAGVSQSPSNKVTEKGKDVELRCDPISGHTALYWYRQSLGQGLEFLIYFQGNSAPDKSGLPSDRFSAERTGGSVSTLTIQRTQQEDSAVYLCASSGGDGPNYGYTFGSGTRLTVV.

The genes are TRBV28 and TRBJ2-1; the TCRdb call, TRBD1, lacks DNA for checking. Germline values: CDR1 MDHEN, CDR2 SYDVKM. The CDR3 covers 13 residues. A DNA sequence was not provided. This CDR3 reads CASSFWGWNEQFF. The full variable domain, rest sourced from reference TRBV28 and TRBJ2-1, is DVKVTQSSRYLVKRTGEKVFLECVQDMDHENMFWYRQDPGLGLRLIYFSYDVKMKEKGDIPEGYSVSREKKERFSLILESASTNQTSMYLCASSFWGWNEQFFGPGTRLTVL.

This chain connects TRBV18 to TRBJ2-6; there is no DNA to check the TCRdb D call of TRBD1. This CDR3 region has 17 residues. No DNA was logged. CDR1 is KGHSH, CDR2 LQKENI, per germline. CDR3 residues: CASSPTAGGSGANVLTF.